This TCR beta chain was sequenced during a study of T cell repertoires in cytomegalovirus infection. Study context: Signatures in public TCR beta sequences pointed to both CMV infection and matching HLA type.

Germline CDR1 SGHTA, CDR2 FQGNSA. The CDR3 runs to 13 residues. Trimming removed 5 bases from V and 1 base from J, with 5 bases in between. Study-wide results and limits: HLA-C-restricted CMV clonotypes gave the most frequent clonotype in two of eight donors. Using cumulative public TCR beta family frequency, the authors identified those who carried CMV together with the relevant HLA.

This clonotype occurred many times. What it binds is not known. MiXCR was run by TCRdb on the reads, yielding one entry per CDR3 protein. Here the sample spans just under 300,000 distinct CDR3 sequences, roughly a tenth being singletons. The chain employs TRBV7-2 and TRBJ2-2, with no clear D. The sample was PBMCs. This clonotype was obtained from a human donor in good health (CMV status not recorded). Some clones in this sample may be carry-over from other donors' samples. CDR3 nucleotides: TGTGCCAGCAGCACCCAGAACACCGGGGAGCTGTTTTTT. It codes for CASSTQNTGELFF.